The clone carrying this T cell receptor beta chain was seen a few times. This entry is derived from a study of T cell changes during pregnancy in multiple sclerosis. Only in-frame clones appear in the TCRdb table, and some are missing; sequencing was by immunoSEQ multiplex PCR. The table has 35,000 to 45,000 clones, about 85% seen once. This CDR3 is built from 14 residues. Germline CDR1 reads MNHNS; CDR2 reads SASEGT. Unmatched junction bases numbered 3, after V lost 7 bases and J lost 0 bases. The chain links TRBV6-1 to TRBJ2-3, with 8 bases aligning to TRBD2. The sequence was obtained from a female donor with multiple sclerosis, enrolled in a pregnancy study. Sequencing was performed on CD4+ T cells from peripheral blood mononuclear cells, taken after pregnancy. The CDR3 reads CASNRGGSTDTQYF. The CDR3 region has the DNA TGTGCCAGCAATCGGGGGGGCAGCACAGATACGCAGTATTTT.